This T cell receptor beta chain comes out of a study of regulatory T cells in long-lasting Graves disease (dated by TCRdb to about 2021). For the study in its entirety: In the newly diagnosed Graves' disease group, patients had been taking antithyroid drugs for less than 3 months. The study was conducted in China and was registered as a clinical trial. A total of around 35 samples were covered by TCR sequencing, comprising approximately 13 persistent and approximately 20 newly diagnosed Graves' disease patients. This study used TCR sequencing and RNA sequencing of peripheral blood to compare persistent Graves' disease patients against newly diagnosed Graves' disease patients. General study outcomes and caveats: Peripheral blood alone was examined, since thyroid tissue, which constituted the primary lesion, could not be accessed. More public clonotypes were shared among persistent patients (under 3,000) than among newly diagnosed patients (966). Sequencing and analysis were limited to the TCR beta chain. Persistent disease showed preferential use of TRBV28, TRBJ1-2 and TRBJ2-5, whereas newly diagnosed disease favored TRBV20-1 and TRBJ2-1. Lower TCR Shannon entropy and fewer highly expanded clones were observed in persistent Graves' disease patients than in newly diagnosed patients, which suggested clonal expansion. The authors noted that the small sample size was a limitation that may lower accuracy.

Receptor amplification or capture employed multiplex PCR. Instrument used: Illumina HiSeq 4000. To build TCR beta libraries, CDR3 regions were amplified by Arm-PCR using iRepertoire HTBI primers. Before sequencing, the PCR products went through gel purification. As for how the authors treated the data: Across samples, about 63 TRBV and roughly 15 TRBJ segments were identified and used for gene usage analysis of CDR3 amino acid clonotypes. Filtered high-quality paired reads were merged into contigs using COPE and FqMerger. Contigs were aligned with BLAST to IMGT TRBV, TRBD and TRBJ reference genes, and CDR3 was defined per IMGT. Any clonotype with a frequency above 0.1% was counted as a highly expanded clone. Repertoire diversity was measured by Shannon entropy, and V-J evenness by the Gini coefficient. Clonotypes shared by more than one individual were considered public. Through fastp at Q25 and MiXCR, TCRdb rebuilt clones from the public reads, retaining in-frame beta chains. Here each entry gathers all rows of one CDR3 protein and keeps the most common genes and DNA. The V and J calls, along with clone size, are taken from TCRdb and not from the paper's own processing. The sample has hundreds of thousands of distinct CDR3 sequences on record, around 15% of them singletons. The ten largest clones add up to 20% to 30% of the sample.

V sheds 10 bases and J sheds 2 bases, leaving 14 bases between their ends. Inclusive of the bounding cysteine and phenylalanine, the CDR3 is 13 residues long. Solely the CDR3 DNA is kept, with 39 bases framed from the first base. In the germline V gene (reference sequence), CDR1 corresponds to WNHNN and CDR2 to SYGVQD. Per the publication, the time point label means: newly diagnosed GD, antithyroid drugs for less than 3 months. For both TCR sequencing and RNA sequencing, RNA was extracted from PBMCs in TRIzol. Graves' disease was diagnosed according to American Thyroid Association guidelines. Patients were recruited from an endocrinology department in Xi'an, China. From each patient, about 9 milliliters of peripheral blood was collected into an EDTA anticoagulant tube. Ficoll Paque Plus density gradient separation was used to isolate PBMCs, and no further T cell sorting was done. An Agilent 2100 Bioanalyzer and agarose gel were used to assess RNA quality, and a NanoDrop 2000 was used to measure RNA concentration.

Only a few counts were recorded for this clonotype. Its antigen specificity is not known. One base away there is no much larger clone; base qualities are not given. These records were also assigned to another study, of T cells in Graves' hyperthyroidism and ophthalmopathy. According to the second study: Stable Graves' hyperthyroidism was defined as the absence of progression to ophthalmopathy over 18 months of follow-up. Hyperthyroidism patients were newly diagnosed, had a disease duration of under 2 months, and were aged 18 to 65 years. Any patient with an uncontrolled infection, another autoimmune disease, pregnancy or lactation was excluded. Diagnoses relied on clinical symptoms, serum thyroxine and TRAb, thyroid ultrasound and orbital computed tomography. The first round of RT-PCR for the TCR CDR3 was performed with the HTBI primer set and the Qiagen OneStep RT-PCR kit. Most expanded thyroid clonotypes (frequency above 0.001) were also found in blood, which suggests that blood repertoires may mirror thyroid immune responses. In cross-validation, a model built on a 13 V-J signature told ophthalmopathy apart from stable hyperthyroidism with about 90% sensitivity and roughly 81% specificity, and in testing the same model reached 80%/75%. In validation, the model predicted progression to ophthalmopathy with roughly 66% sensitivity and approximately 78% specificity, a median of about 6.7 months before onset. To identify distinguishing TCR V-J signatures, a discovery cohort of 90 to 100 patients was used, comprising under 45 with Graves' ophthalmopathy and around 60 with stable Graves' hyperthyroidism. An independent validation cohort of under 20 hyperthyroidism patients and about 16 patients who later progressed to ophthalmopathy tested prospective prediction of ophthalmopathy. The roughly 94 discovery patients were randomly divided into training and test sets at a 7:3 ratio. In addition, the study compared T-cell repertoires in thyroid tissue and in blood from roughly six Graves' hyperthyroidism patients. After sampling, hyperthyroidism patients received methimazole starting at 30 mg daily, and ophthalmopathy patients received high-dose intravenous methylprednisolone. The libraries were constructed in a second round of multiplex PCR and then size-selected and purified. Sequencing of the libraries was done on an Illumina HiSeq2000 using paired-end 100 bp reads. SOAPnuke was used to process the raw data, with reads discarded if the reads contained adapters or uncalled bases, had a mean Phred below 15, or lacked an exact constant-primer or identifier match. High-quality paired reads were merged using COPE v1.2.5, and each unique nucleotide sequence was defined as a clonotype. MiTCR v1.1 was used to align clonotypes to the IMGT TRBV, TRBD and TRBJ reference segments. Analysis was restricted to V-J combinations with a frequency above 0.0001, which covered over 98% of repertoires. A TCS score was defined as the ratio of F50 (clonal expansion) to E x V (chaos), with BLOSUM62-based TCRdist applied between CDR3 peptides within each V-J. Welch's t-statistics and random forest reduced fewer than 550 V-J features to about 12, which were used in a naive Bayes classifier (R e1071). Sample size was not statistically predetermined, and investigators were not blinded to group allocation. The paper describes TCR Vbeta CDR3 sequencing of roughly 130 peripheral blood samples, made up of about 41 ophthalmopathy patients, roughly 72 hyperthyroidism patients and 17 progressor patients.

The receptor was derived from a woman aged 35-65 years with Graves disease. Donor details come from another sample of the same person, matched by shared clones. This receptor chain uses TRBV10-1 and TRBJ2-5; too little of a D gene remains to name it. The material was peripheral blood mononuclear cells (PBMCs), obtained at new diagnosis, from a patient treated with antithyroid drugs. The DNA is as follows: TGCGCCATCCCGTCCAAGGCACAAGAGACCCAGTACTTC. Its translation is CAIPSKAQETQYF.